A selection of T cell receptor beta chains follows, all from one sample in a study of CD8+CD57+ T cells in acquired aplastic anemia. TCRdb ran MiXCR on the reads and lists one entry per CDR3 protein. The sample holds more than 200,000 distinct CDR3 sequences; roughly 50% are singletons and the top ten take 20%. Material for sequencing was sorted CD4+, CD8+, or CD8+CD57+ T cells (not recorded which) from PBMCs. The receptors derive from a human donor with aplastic anemia. Both conserved end residues are part of each CDR3. Each record gives: D gene, V gene, clone size, J gene, CDR3 DNA, CDR3 protein. The D gene is left open where the match is weak. Only some rows state a clone size, as once, few, many or a class for expanded clones.

D: .
V: TRBV15
size: .
J: TRBJ2-3
DNA: TGTGCCACCAGCAGACTCGGGGGAACCATCACAGATACGCAGTATTTT
CDR3: CATSRLGGTITDTQYF

D: .
V: TRBV20-1
size: many
J: TRBJ2-1
DNA: TGCAGTGCTAGGCCCAGCGGGCCCCGTGAGCAGTTCTTC
CDR3: CSARPSGPREQFF

D: .
V: TRBV20-1
size: .
J: TRBJ2-2
DNA: TGCAGTGCTAGTCACGGGGGTAACACCGGGGAGCTGTTTTTT
CDR3: CSASHGGNTGELFF

D: .
V: TRBV7-2
size: many
J: TRBJ1-2
DNA: TGTGCCAGCAGCCCCAAGGCGGGCGGCTATGGCTACACCTTC
CDR3: CASSPKAGGYGYTF

D: TRBD1
V: TRBV19
size: .
J: TRBJ2-7
DNA: TGTGCCAGCCAGTCCGGACAGGGGGGGGAAGAGCAGTACTTC
CDR3: CASQSGQGGEEQYF

D: .
V: TRBV25-1
size: .
J: TRBJ2-7
DNA: TGTGCCAGCAGTGTATCCTCCTACGAGCAGTACTTC
CDR3: CASSVSSYEQYF

D: .
V: TRBV20-1
size: .
J: TRBJ1-2
DNA: TGCAGTGCGAGGGACGAAGGGGGCTACACCTTC
CDR3: CSARDEGGYTF

D: .
V: TRBV28
size: few
J: TRBJ1-1
DNA: TGTGCCAGCAGTTTATCCCGGGAAGATACTGAAGCTTTCTTT
CDR3: CASSLSREDTEAFF

D: .
V: TRBV24-1
size: .
J: TRBJ2-1
DNA: TGTGCCAGCTCACCACCTCTCCTCAGTACACATGAGCAGTTCTTC
CDR3: CASSPPLLSTHEQFF

D: TRBD1
V: TRBV19
size: many
J: TRBJ1-2
DNA: TGTGCCAGTAAACAGGGGGCTAACTATGGCTACACCTTC
CDR3: CASKQGANYGYTF

D: TRBD2
V: TRBV9
size: many
J: TRBJ2-1
DNA: TGTGCCAGCAGCCTCGGACTAGCGGGGGGCCGCTCCTACAATGAGCAGTTCTTC
CDR3: CASSLGLAGGRSYNEQFF

D: .
V: TRBV12-3/TRBV12-4
size: many
J: TRBJ2-2
DNA: TGTGCCAGCAGTTTACAGGACACTACCGGGGAGCTGTTTTTT
CDR3: CASSLQDTTGELFF

D: TRBD1
V: TRBV7-9
size: .
J: TRBJ1-6
DNA: TGTGCCAGCAGCTGGGAGACAGGGATACTATCACCCCTCCACTTT
CDR3: CASSWETGILSPLHF

D: .
V: TRBV30
size: .
J: TRBJ1-2
DNA: TGTGCCTGGAAAGAGGGCGGAGGGAACTATGGCTACACCTTC
CDR3: CAWKEGGGNYGYTF

D: TRBD2
V: TRBV15
size: .
J: TRBJ2-5
DNA: TGTGCCACCAGCAGGCTAGCGGGAGAAGGGACCCAGTACTTC
CDR3: CATSRLAGEGTQYF

D: .
V: TRBV15
size: .
J: TRBJ1-4
DNA: TGTGCCACCAGCAGAGGAGTCAGGCTGGAAAAACTGTTTTTT
CDR3: CATSRGVRLEKLFF

D: .
V: TRBV19
size: many
J: TRBJ1-3
DNA: TGTGCCAGTAGTATTGCATCGGCGTCCTCTGGAAACACCATATATTTT
CDR3: CASSIASASSGNTIYF

D: TRBD2
V: TRBV9
size: .
J: TRBJ2-7
DNA: TGTGCCAGCAGCTTAACTAGCGGGCCATACGAGCAGTACTTC
CDR3: CASSLTSGPYEQYF

D: TRBD2
V: TRBV15
size: many
J: TRBJ2-5
DNA: TGTGCCACCAGCAGAGATCTGGGGGGGGAGACCCAGTACTTC
CDR3: CATSRDLGGETQYF

D: .
V: TRBV7-9
size: many
J: TRBJ1-5
DNA: TGTGCCAGCAGCTTAGGCGCATGGTATCAGCCCCAGCATTTT
CDR3: CASSLGAWYQPQHF

D: TRBD1
V: TRBV10-2
size: .
J: TRBJ2-7
DNA: TGTGCCACGACCGGGACAGGGCGCTACGAGCAGTACTTC
CDR3: CATTGTGRYEQYF

D: .
V: TRBV6-5
size: few
J: TRBJ1-2
DNA: TGTGCCAGCAGTTATGGGCAAATGGGTTATGGCCACACCTTC
CDR3: CASSYGQMGYGHTF

D: .
V: TRBV2
size: many
J: TRBJ1-1
DNA: TGTGCCAGCAGTGACCCGCGGGCCACTGAAGCTTTCTTT
CDR3: CASSDPRATEAFF

D: .
V: TRBV29-1
size: .
J: TRBJ2-5
DNA: TGCAGCGTTGAGACCCTAGGACGGGAGACCCAGTACTTC
CDR3: CSVETLGRETQYF

D: TRBD2
V: TRBV11-2
size: many
J: TRBJ2-3
DNA: TGTGCCAGCAGCTTAGCGGCGGGGGGTTTAACAGATACGCAGTATTTT
CDR3: CASSLAAGGLTDTQYF

D: .
V: TRBV3-1
size: .
J: TRBJ2-5
DNA: TGTGCCAGCAGCCAATATTCCGGAGAGACCCAGTACTTC
CDR3: CASSQYSGETQYF

D: .
V: TRBV13
size: many
J: TRBJ1-4
DNA: TGTGCCAGCAGCTTAGGGACACCCGCAACTAATGAAAAACTGTTTTTT
CDR3: CASSLGTPATNEKLFF

D: .
V: TRBV2
size: .
J: TRBJ2-1
DNA: TGTGCCACCAGCAGAGATCGGGACACCTTCCACAATGAGCAGTTCTTC
CDR3: CATSRDRDTFHNEQFF

D: .
V: TRBV9
size: .
J: TRBJ1-2
DNA: TGTGCCAGCAGCGTAGAGGCCGGACATCCCTATGGCTACACCTTC
CDR3: CASSVEAGHPYGYTF

D: .
V: TRBV7-4
size: .
J: TRBJ1-5
DNA: TGTGCCAGCAGCCCCGGGGCTCCAAATCGGCCCCAGCATTTT
CDR3: CASSPGAPNRPQHF

D: .
V: TRBV3-1
size: many
J: TRBJ1-1
DNA: TGTGCCAGCAGACAACAGGGTTTGGGCACTGAAGCTTTCTTT
CDR3: CASRQQGLGTEAFF

D: .
V: TRBV12-3/TRBV12-4
size: .
J: TRBJ1-1
DNA: TGTGCCAGCAGCCCAGGACTAGCGGGGGGCACTGAAGCTTTCTTT
CDR3: CASSPGLAGGTEAFF

D: .
V: TRBV15
size: .
J: TRBJ1-5
DNA: TGTGCCACCAGCAGAGATATGGGGGTGCAGCCCCAGCATTTT
CDR3: CATSRDMGVQPQHF

D: TRBD2
V: TRBV3-1
size: .
J: TRBJ2-3
DNA: TGTGCCAGCAGCCAAGGGAGTGGGGGGGGAGCGACGCAGTATTTT
CDR3: CASSQGSGGGATQYF

D: .
V: TRBV25-1
size: .
J: TRBJ2-7
DNA: TGTGCCAGCAGTGAACCCGGGACGAGCTCCTACGAGCAGTACTTC
CDR3: CASSEPGTSSYEQYF

D: .
V: TRBV20-1
size: few
J: TRBJ1-2
DNA: TGCAGTGCTGCCGGCACGGAGGTTGCTGGCTACACCTTC
CDR3: CSAAGTEVAGYTF

D: TRBD2
V: TRBV3-1
size: few
J: TRBJ2-1
DNA: TGTGCCAGCAGCCAAAGCGGGGGGGCTGGTGAGCAGTTCTTC
CDR3: CASSQSGGAGEQFF